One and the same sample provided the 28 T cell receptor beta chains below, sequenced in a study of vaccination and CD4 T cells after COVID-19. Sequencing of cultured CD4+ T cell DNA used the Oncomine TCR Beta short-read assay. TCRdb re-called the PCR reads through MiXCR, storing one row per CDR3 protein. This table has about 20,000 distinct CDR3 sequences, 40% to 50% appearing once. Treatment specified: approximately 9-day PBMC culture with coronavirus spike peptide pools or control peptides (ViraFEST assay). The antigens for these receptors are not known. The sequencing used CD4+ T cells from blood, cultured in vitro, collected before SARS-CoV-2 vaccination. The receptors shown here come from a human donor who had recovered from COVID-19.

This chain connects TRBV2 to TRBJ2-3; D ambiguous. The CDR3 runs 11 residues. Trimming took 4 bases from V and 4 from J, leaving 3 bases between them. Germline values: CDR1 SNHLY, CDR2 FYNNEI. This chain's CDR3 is CASSAADTQYF. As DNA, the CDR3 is TGTGCCAGCAGTGCGGCAGATACGCAGTATTTT.

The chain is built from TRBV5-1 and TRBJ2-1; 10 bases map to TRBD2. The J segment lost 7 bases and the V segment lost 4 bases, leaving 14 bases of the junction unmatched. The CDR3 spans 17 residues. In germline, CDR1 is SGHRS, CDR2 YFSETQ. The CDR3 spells CASSPDPSGRARNEQFF. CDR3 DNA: TGCGCCAGCAGCCCTGACCCCAGCGGGAGGGCCAGGAATGAGCAGTTCTTC.

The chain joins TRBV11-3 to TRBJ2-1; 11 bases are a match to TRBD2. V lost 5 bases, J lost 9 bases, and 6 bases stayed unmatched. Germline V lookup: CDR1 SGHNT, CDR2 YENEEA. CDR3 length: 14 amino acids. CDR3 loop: CASSRVTSGIEQFF. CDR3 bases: TGTGCCAGCAGCCGGGTGACTAGCGGGATTGAGCAGTTCTTC.

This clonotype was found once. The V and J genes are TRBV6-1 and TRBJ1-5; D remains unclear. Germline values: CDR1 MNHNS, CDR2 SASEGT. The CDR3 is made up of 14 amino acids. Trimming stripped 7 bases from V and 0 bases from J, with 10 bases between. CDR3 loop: CASKDYYSNQPQHF. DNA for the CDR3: TGTGCCAGCAAGGACTATTATAGCAATCAGCCCCAGCATTTT.

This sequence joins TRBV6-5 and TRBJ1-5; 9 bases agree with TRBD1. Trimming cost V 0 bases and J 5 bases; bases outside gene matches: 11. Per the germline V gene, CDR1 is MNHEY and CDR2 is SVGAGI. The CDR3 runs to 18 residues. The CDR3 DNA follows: TGTGCCAGCAGTTACTCGGACAGGGGTAGGGGTTGGGATCAGCCCCAGCATTTT. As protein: CASSYSDRGRGWDQPQHF.

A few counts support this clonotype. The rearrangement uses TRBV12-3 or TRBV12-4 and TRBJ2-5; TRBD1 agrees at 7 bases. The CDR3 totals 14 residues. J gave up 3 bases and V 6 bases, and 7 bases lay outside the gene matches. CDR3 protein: CASRMTGLEETQYF. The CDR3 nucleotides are TGTGCCAGCAGGATGACAGGGCTGGAAGAGACCCAGTACTTC.

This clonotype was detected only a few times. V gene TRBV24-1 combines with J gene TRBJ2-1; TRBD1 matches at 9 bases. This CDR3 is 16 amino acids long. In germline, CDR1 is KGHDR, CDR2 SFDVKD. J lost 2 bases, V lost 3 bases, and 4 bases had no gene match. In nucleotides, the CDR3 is TGTGCCACCAGTGATGTAACAGGGGGCCCCTACAATGAGCAGTTCTTC. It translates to CATSDVTGGPYNEQFF.

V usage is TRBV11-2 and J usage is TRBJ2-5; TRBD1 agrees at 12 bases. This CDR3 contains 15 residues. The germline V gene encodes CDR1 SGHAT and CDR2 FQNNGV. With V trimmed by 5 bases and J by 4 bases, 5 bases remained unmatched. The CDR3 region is CASSVGQGAPETQYF. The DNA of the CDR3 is TGTGCCAGCAGCGTGGGACAGGGGGCCCCAGAGACCCAGTACTTC.

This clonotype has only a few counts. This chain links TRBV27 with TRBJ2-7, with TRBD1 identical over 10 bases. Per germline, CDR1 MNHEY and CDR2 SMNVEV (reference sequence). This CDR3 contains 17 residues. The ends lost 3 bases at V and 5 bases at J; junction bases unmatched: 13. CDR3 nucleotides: TGTGCCAGCAGTTTTTGGTTCCAGGGACAGGGGTTTAACGAGCAGTACTTC. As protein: CASSFWFQGQGFNEQYF.

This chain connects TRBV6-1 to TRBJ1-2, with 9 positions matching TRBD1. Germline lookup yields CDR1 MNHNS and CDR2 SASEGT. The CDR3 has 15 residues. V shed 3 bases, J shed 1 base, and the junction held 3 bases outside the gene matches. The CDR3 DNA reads TGTGCCAGCAGTGAGACAGGGGGGATTAACTATGGCTACACCTTC. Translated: CASSETGGINYGYTF.

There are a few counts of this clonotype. The CDR3 DNA sequence: TGTGCCAGCAGTGATGGACCCGGATTGTCCTACGAGCAGTACTTC. Protein sequence: CASSDGPGLSYEQYF. The chain links TRBV6-1 to TRBJ2-7, with no clear D. The V end was cut by 3 bases, the J end by 1 base, with 13 bases between. This CDR3 is built from 15 residues. Germline CDR1 and CDR2: MNHNS and SASEGT.

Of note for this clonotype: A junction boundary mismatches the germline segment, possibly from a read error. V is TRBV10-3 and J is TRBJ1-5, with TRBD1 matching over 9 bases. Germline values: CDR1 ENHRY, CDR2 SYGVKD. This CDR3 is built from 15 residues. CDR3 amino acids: CAIGDGTGSSQPQHF. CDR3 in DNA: TGTGCCATCGGTGATGGGACAGGGTCATCGCAGCCCCAGCATTTT.

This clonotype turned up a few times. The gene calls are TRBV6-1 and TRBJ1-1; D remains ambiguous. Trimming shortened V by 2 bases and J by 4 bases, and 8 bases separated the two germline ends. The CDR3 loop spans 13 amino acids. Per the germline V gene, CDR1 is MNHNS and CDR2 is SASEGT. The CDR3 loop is CASSELVVTEAFF. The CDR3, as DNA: TGTGCCAGCAGTGAATTAGTGGTCACTGAAGCTTTCTTT.

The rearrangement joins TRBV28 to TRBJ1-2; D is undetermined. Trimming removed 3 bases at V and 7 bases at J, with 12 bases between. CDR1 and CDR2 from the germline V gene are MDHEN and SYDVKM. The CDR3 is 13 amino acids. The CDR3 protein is CASSFSGVPGYTF. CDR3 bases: TGTGCCAGCAGTTTCTCCGGGGTACCTGGCTACACCTTC.

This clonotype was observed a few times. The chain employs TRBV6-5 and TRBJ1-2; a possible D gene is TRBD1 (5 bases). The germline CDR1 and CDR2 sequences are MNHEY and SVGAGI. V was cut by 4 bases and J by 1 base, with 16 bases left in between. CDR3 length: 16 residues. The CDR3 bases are TGTGCCAGCAGTTCGGGACGGGAGAAGATTAACTATGGCTACACCTTC. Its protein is CASSSGREKINYGYTF.

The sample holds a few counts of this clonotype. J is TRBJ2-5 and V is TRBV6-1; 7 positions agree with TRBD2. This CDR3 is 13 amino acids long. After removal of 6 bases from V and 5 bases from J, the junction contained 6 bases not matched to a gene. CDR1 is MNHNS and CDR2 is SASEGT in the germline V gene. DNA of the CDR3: TGTGCCAGCAGCTGGGGGGGATCCGAGACCCAGTACTTC. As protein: CASSWGGSETQYF.

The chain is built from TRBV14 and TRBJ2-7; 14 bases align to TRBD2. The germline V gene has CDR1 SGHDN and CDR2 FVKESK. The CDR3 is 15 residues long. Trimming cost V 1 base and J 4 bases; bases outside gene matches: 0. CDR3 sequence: CASSQGLAGGYEQYF. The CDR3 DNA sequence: TGTGCCAGCAGCCAAGGACTAGCGGGAGGGTACGAGCAGTACTTC.

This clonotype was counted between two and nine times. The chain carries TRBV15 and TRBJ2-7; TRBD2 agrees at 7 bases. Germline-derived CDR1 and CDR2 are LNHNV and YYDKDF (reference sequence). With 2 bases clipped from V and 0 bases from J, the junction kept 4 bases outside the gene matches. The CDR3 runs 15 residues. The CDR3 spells CATSRSAGDSYEQYF. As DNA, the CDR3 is TGTGCCACCAGCAGATCTGCGGGAGACTCCTACGAGCAGTACTTC.

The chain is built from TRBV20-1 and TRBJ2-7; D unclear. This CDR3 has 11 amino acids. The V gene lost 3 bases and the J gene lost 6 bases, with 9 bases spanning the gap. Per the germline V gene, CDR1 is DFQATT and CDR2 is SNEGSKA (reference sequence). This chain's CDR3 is CSASGDLEQYF. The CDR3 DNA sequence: TGCAGTGCTAGTGGGGATCTCGAGCAGTACTTC.

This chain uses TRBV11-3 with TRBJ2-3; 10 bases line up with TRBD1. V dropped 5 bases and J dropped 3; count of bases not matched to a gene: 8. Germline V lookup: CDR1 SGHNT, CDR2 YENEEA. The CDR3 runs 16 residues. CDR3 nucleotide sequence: TGTGCCAGCAGCCCTAGATGGGGACAGGGGACAGATACGCAGTATTTT. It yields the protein CASSPRWGQGTDTQYF.

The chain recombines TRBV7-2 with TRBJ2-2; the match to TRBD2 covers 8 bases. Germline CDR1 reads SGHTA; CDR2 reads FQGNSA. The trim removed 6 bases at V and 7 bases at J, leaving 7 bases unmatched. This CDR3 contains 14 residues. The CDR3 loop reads CASRLAGFGGELFF. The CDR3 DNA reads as TGTGCCAGCAGGCTAGCGGGTTTCGGCGGGGAGCTGTTTTTT.

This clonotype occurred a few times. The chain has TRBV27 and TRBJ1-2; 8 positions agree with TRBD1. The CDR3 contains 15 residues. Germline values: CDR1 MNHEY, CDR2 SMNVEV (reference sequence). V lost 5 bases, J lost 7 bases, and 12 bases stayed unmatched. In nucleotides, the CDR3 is TGTGCCAGCAGTCTAAGGACAGGGCAGAGGGGTGGCTACACCTTC. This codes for CASSLRTGQRGGYTF.

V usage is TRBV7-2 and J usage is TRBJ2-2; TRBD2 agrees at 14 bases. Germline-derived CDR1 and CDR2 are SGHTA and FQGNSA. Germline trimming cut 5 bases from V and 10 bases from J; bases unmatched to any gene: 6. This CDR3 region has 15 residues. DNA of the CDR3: TGTGCCAGCAGCCTGGGACTAGCGGGGGTGCCGGAGCTGTTTTTT. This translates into CASSLGLAGVPELFF.

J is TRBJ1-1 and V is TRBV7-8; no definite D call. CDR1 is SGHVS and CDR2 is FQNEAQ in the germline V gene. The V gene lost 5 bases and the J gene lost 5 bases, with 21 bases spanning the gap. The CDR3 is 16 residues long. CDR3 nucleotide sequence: TGTGCCAGCAGCCCCTCCGGGCGGCCCGCGGGGACTGAAGCTTTCTTT. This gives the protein CASSPSGRPAGTEAFF.

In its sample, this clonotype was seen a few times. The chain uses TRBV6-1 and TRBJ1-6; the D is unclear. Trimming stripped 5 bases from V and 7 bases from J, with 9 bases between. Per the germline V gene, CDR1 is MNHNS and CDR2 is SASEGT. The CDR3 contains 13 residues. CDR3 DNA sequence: TGTGCCAGCAGTCCCCTGACGAATTCACCCCTCCACTTT. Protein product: CASSPLTNSPLHF.

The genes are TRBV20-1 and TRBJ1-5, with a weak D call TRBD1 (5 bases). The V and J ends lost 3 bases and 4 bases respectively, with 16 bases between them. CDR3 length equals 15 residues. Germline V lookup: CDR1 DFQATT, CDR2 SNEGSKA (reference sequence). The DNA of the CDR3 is TGCAGTGCTAGGGAGTCAGGGTTCGATAATCAGCCCCAGCATTTT. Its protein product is CSARESGFDNQPQHF.

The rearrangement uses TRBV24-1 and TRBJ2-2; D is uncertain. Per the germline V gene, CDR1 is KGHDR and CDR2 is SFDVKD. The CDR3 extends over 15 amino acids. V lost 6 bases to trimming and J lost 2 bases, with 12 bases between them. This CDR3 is CATSHRLPNTGELFF. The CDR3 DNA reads TGTGCCACCAGTCATCGTCTTCCTAACACCGGGGAGCTGTTTTTT.

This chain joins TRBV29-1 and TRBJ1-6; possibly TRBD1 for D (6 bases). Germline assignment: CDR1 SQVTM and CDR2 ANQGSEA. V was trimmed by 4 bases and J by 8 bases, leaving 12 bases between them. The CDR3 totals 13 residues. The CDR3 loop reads CSVGQARDSPLHF. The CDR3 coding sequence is TGCAGCGTTGGACAGGCGAGGGATTCACCCCTCCACTTT.